Presented here are 27 T cell receptor beta chains from one specimen sequenced in a study of CD8+ T cells in alopecia areata. Sorting of pooled cutaneous lymph node cells used CD4, CD8alpha, NKG2D, NKG2ACE and other markers. RNA extraction and reverse transcription yielded cDNA as sequencing template. The table came from immunoSEQ multiplex PCR; TCRdb's copy has only in-frame clones and leaves some out. The profile covers more than 250,000 clones, none occurring a single time. The specimen was CD4+ T cells sorted from a lymph node. The receptor source for this set is a C3H/HeJ mouse with alopecia areata. For this strain, the MHC haplotype corresponds to H2-k.

A few counts support this clone. Mouse gene names apply. The read terminates 4 residues ahead of where the CDR3 ends, so the germline J gene completes it. The chain links TRBV13-3 to TRBJ2-2; TRBD1 agrees at 7 bases. The germline V gene encodes CDR1 NNHDY and CDR2 SYVADS. V gave up 5 bases and J gave up 4 bases; unmatched junction bases: 5. CDR3 length: 14 amino acids. The CDR3 loop reads CASRTDRATGQLYF. CDR3 DNA (partial): TGTGCCAGCAGGACAGACAGGGCCACCGGG.

This clone has only a few counts. Gene names and germline refer to mouse. The read gets to within 4 residues of the CDR3 end, and the germline J gene fills in the rest. The chain couples TRBV19 to TRBJ1-2, with 12 bases fitting TRBD1. The V gene's germline CDR1 is FNHDT and CDR2 SITEND (reference sequence). The V and J ends lost 5 bases and 3 bases, in that order; junction bases with no gene match: 5. This CDR3 spans 15 amino acids. CDR3 bases read: TGTGCCAGCAGCCCGGGACAGGGGGCAGACTCC. It translates to CASSPGQGADS. The complete CDR3 sequence is CASSPGQGADSDYTF. Complete variable domain (other parts from reference TRBV19 and TRBJ1-2): GGIITQTPKFLIGQEGQKLTLKCQQNFNHDTMYWYRQDSGKGLRLIYYSITENDLQKGDLSEGYDASREKKSSFSLTVTSAQKNEMAVFLCASSPGQGADSDYTFGSGTRLLVI.

This clone was observed a handful of times. All gene names here are mouse names. The read comes to an end 4 residues before the CDR3 does, leaving the germline J gene to fill in the end. V is TRBV17 and J is TRBJ1-2; weak D call: TRBD1 (6 bases). V lost 3 bases, J lost 1 base, and 12 bases lay in between. Germline CDR1 MNHDT, CDR2 YYDKIL. The CDR3 runs 15 residues. Here the CDR3 reads CASSRAGQRNSDYTF. Incomplete CDR3 DNA: TGTGCTAGCAGTAGGGCGGGACAAAGAAACTCC.

This clone was seen more than once but under ten times. The gene names given are mouse names. The read gets to within 4 residues of the CDR3 end, and the germline J gene fills in the rest. The genes are TRBV19 and TRBJ2-5; weak D call: TRBD2 (5 bases). The CDR3 sequence is 13 residues long. The germline V gene encodes CDR1 FNHDT and CDR2 SITEND (reference sequence). Trimming took off 3 bases at V and 1 base at J, with 6 bases between the two ends. The sequenced CDR3 bases are TGTGCCAGCAGTAAGGACTACCAAGAC. Translating gives CASSKDYQD. The full-length CDR3 reads as CASSKDYQDTQYF.

Regarding this clone: Gene names and germline match the mouse. The CDR3 DNA, read in part, is TGTGCCAGCAGTCCGGGGGGGCTGTATGCT. Translation gives CASSPGGLYA. Given in full, the CDR3 is CASSPGGLYAEQFF. V and J are TRBV13-1 and TRBJ2-1; 8 positions agree with TRBD2. The read stops 4 residues short of the end of the CDR3; the missing end is completed from the germline J gene. Trimming cost V 4 bases and J 4 bases; bases outside gene matches: 4. Per germline, CDR1 NSHNY and CDR2 SYGAGN. This CDR3 has 14 residues.

Remarks on this clone: The genes and germline here are from mouse. The read gets to within 4 residues of the CDR3 end, and the germline J gene fills in the rest. The J gene is TRBJ1-1, the V gene TRBV1, with a possible D match to TRBD1 (5 bases). Germline assignment: CDR1 NSQYPW and CDR2 LRSPGD (reference sequence). The CDR3 covers 11 residues. The DNA read from the CDR3 is TGCACCTGGGGCTGGGGGGGA. Its translation: CTWGWGG. The entire CDR3 reads CTWGWGGEVFF.

This clone has just a few counts. Gene names refer to mouse genes. CDR3 DNA (partial): TGTGCCAGCAAGACTGGGGGGTACTAT. It translates to CASKTGGYY. The whole CDR3 reads CASKTGGYYEQYF. The chain couples TRBV13-1 to TRBJ2-7; 10 bases are a match to TRBD2. The read terminates 4 residues before the CDR3 end, so the remaining end is supplied by the germline J gene. The CDR3 runs to 13 residues. With 6 bases clipped from V and 3 bases from J, the junction kept 3 bases outside the gene matches. Per the germline V gene, CDR1 is NSHNY and CDR2 is SYGAGN.

To note about this clone: These gene names are mouse names. The CDR3 end lies 4 residues beyond the end of the read and is filled in from the germline J gene. The chain combines TRBV1 with TRBJ2-4; D unclear. CDR1 NSQYPW and CDR2 LRSPGD come from the germline V gene (reference sequence). V was clipped by 3 bases and J by 3 bases, with 4 bases between them. The CDR3 spans 12 residues. CDR3 DNA (partial): TGCACCTGCAGTGCTCCACAAAAC. Translated: CTCSAPQN. The CDR3, in full, reads CTCSAPQNTLYF.

This clone has only a few counts. Genes here carry mouse names. The CDR3 goes on 4 residues after the read ends, and that part is filled in from the germline J gene. This chain joins TRBV1 and TRBJ2-5, with a weak D call TRBD1 (6 bases). The CDR3 covers 17 residues. V was trimmed by 3 bases and J by 1 base, leaving 17 bases between them. Per germline, CDR1 NSQYPW and CDR2 LRSPGD (reference sequence). Partial CDR3 DNA: TGCACCTGCAGTGCCTTCCGCCAGGGGAGGGACCAAGAC. Translation: CTCSAFRQGRDQD. The full CDR3 protein is CTCSAFRQGRDQDTQYF.

In regard to this clone: Gene names and germline match the mouse. The read gets to within 4 residues of the CDR3 end, and the germline J gene fills in the rest. The genes are TRBV19 and TRBJ1-1, with D possibly matching TRBD1 (6 bases). CDR1 and CDR2 (germline): FNHDT, SITEND (reference sequence). The ends were cut back, 0 bases at V and 0 bases at J, with 6 bases in the middle. The CDR3 sequence is 14 residues long. CDR3 sequence reads: CASSIAGANTEVFF. CDR3 bases read: TGTGCCAGCAGTATAGCAGGGGCAAACACA.

This clone was observed a few times. Gene and germline names: mouse. The missing CDR3 end, 4 residues past where the read stops, is filled in from the germline J gene. The chain links TRBV1 to TRBJ2-2, with 7 bases identical to TRBD1. V lost 0 bases and J lost 0; bases outside the gene matches: 1. The germline CDR1 and CDR2 sequences are NSQYPW and LRSPGD (reference sequence). This CDR3 is 16 amino acids long. The CDR3 here is CTCSADGTANTGQLYF. The sequenced CDR3 bases are TGCACCTGCAGTGCAGATGGGACAGCAAACACCGGG.

This clone was counted a few times. The germline and genes are mouse ones. The read gets to within 4 residues of the CDR3 end, and the germline J gene fills in the rest. The same CDR3 also results from other DNA sequences found in this sample. The J gene is TRBJ2-7, the V gene TRBV13-2, with TRBD2 as a possible D gene (6 bases). This CDR3 is 13 amino acids long. The germline V gene has CDR1 NNHNN and CDR2 SYGAGS (reference sequence). V was trimmed by 0 bases and J by 3 bases, leaving 7 bases between them. The covered CDR3 bases are TGTGCCAGCGGTGATGGGGGGGACTAT. It codes for CASGDGGDY. The CDR3, in full, reads CASGDGGDYEQYF.

The table lists this clone with a few counts. The junction and the germline gene differ at one end; a read error may be behind it. Genes here carry mouse names. The read ends 4 residues early relative to the CDR3; the germline J gene fills the gap. V usage is TRBV13-1 and J usage is TRBJ2-7, with 8 bases that match TRBD2. Germline values: CDR1 NSHNY, CDR2 SYGAGN. The CDR3 contains 14 residues. CDR3 sequence: CASGDAPGGYEQYF. The sequenced CDR3 bases are TGTGCCAGCGGTGATGCCCCTGGGGGGTAT.

This clone was counted between two and nine times. Germline and genes: mouse. The read comes to an end 4 residues before the CDR3 does, leaving the germline J gene to fill in the end. The V and J genes are TRBV13-3 and TRBJ2-5, with no clear D. Trimming removed 1 base from V and 1 base from J, with 7 bases in between. CDR1 NNHDY and CDR2 SYVADS come from the germline V gene. The length of the CDR3 is 14 residues. CDR3 loop: CASSDLPDQDTQYF. Incomplete CDR3 DNA: TGTGCCAGCAGTGATTTGCCAGACCAAGAC.

As to this clone: Mouse gene names apply. The CDR3 goes on 4 residues after the read ends, and that part is filled in from the germline J gene. The chain is built from TRBV13-3 and TRBJ2-5, with 7 bases that match TRBD1. After removal of 4 bases from V and 2 bases from J, the junction contained 7 bases not matched to a gene. CDR3 length equals 15 residues. CDR1 and CDR2 from the germline V gene are NNHDY and SYVADS. The CDR3 protein is CASSPTGVGQDTQYF. Incomplete CDR3 DNA: TGTGCCAGCAGTCCTACAGGGGTCGGCCAAGAC.

This clone appeared a few times. The listed genes are named as in mouse. CDR3 bases read: TGTGCCAGCAGCTGGGGTTTCTATGCT. Amino acids: CASSWGFYA. The full CDR3 sequence reads CASSWGFYAEQFF. V gene TRBV13-1 combines with J gene TRBJ2-1; TRBD2 might be the D (6 bases). The read stops 4 residues short of the end of the CDR3; the missing end is completed from the germline J gene. This CDR3 spans 13 amino acids. V lost 5 bases and J 3 bases, leaving 9 bases between the germline ends. The V gene's germline CDR1 is NSHNY and CDR2 SYGAGN.

Of note for this clone: Gene and germline names: mouse. The read ends 4 residues shy of where the CDR3 ends; the end is completed using the germline J gene. The V gene is TRBV1, the J gene TRBJ2-5, with D perhaps matching TRBD1 (5 bases). With 4 bases removed from V and 0 bases from J, the gap between germline ends came to 8 bases. The CDR3 is made up of 14 amino acids. The germline CDR1 and CDR2 sequences are NSQYPW and LRSPGD (reference sequence). The CDR3 bases that were read are TGCACCTGCAGTGTCGGACAAAACCAAGAC. The encoded protein is CTCSVGQNQD. The entire CDR3 is CTCSVGQNQDTQYF.

This clone was seen only a few times. Mouse germline and gene names are used. The read finishes 4 residues shy of the CDR3 end, and the germline J gene is used to complete it. This specimen includes other DNA sequences encoding the same CDR3. The rearrangement joins TRBV1 to TRBJ2-1; 11 nucleotides agree with TRBD2. Trimming took 0 bases from V and 3 from J; bases not matched to a gene: 4. The germline V gene has CDR1 NSQYPW and CDR2 LRSPGD (reference sequence). The CDR3 totals 17 residues. Partial CDR3 DNA: TGCACCTGCAGTGCAGATCCCGGGACTGGGGGCTATGCT. Translation: CTCSADPGTGGYA. The whole CDR3 region reads CTCSADPGTGGYAEQFF.

This clone was seen a handful of times. Gene names are mouse gene names. The read falls 4 residues short of the CDR3 end, and the missing part is taken from the germline J gene. Within the sample, other DNA sequences also encode this same CDR3. The chain recombines TRBV1 with TRBJ2-7; 12 bases align to TRBD2. The CDR3 runs 15 residues. The germline V gene has CDR1 NSQYPW and CDR2 LRSPGD (reference sequence). Trimming removed 1 base from V and 3 bases from J; junction bases left unmatched: 1. The chain's CDR3 is CTCSAGGLGGYEQYF. CDR3 bases read: TGCACCTGCAGTGCAGGGGGACTGGGGGGCTAT. Supplemented by reference TRBV1 and TRBJ2-7, the full variable domain reads VTLLEQNPRWRLVPRGQAVNLRCILKNSQYPWMSWYQQDLQKQLQWLFTLRSPGDKEVKSLPGADYLATRVTDTELRLQVANMSQGRTLYCTCSAGGLGGYEQYFGPGTRLTVL.

This clone occurred many times. Here the gene names and germline are mouse. The read comes to an end 4 residues before the CDR3 does, leaving the germline J gene to fill in the end. The same CDR3 arises from other DNA sequences in this sample as well. This rearrangement joins TRBV13-1 to TRBJ2-1; 9 bases match TRBD1. J gave up 1 base and V 3 bases, and 2 bases lay outside the gene matches. Germline CDR1 and CDR2: NSHNY and SYGAGN. The CDR3 is 15 residues long. CDR3 sequence: CASSAGTGNYAEQFF. The DNA read from the CDR3 is TGTGCCAGCAGTGCCGGGACAGGGAACTATGCT.

About this clone itself: The listed genes are named as in mouse. The read ends 4 residues early relative to the CDR3; the germline J gene fills the gap. The chain joins TRBV31 to TRBJ2-1; 13 positions match TRBD2. From germline, CDR1 is GKSSPN and CDR2 SITVG. This CDR3 region has 13 residues. The chain's CDR3 is CAWRDWGGAEQFF. The sequenced CDR3 bases are TGTGCCTGGAGGGACTGGGGGGGCGCT.

This clone came up a few times. Germline and genes here are mouse. The CDR3 end falls 4 residues outside the read, so it is completed with the germline J gene. J is TRBJ2-5 and V is TRBV31; 7 positions match TRBD2. The length of the CDR3 is 14 residues. The V gene's germline CDR1 is GKSSPN and CDR2 SITVG. CDR3 sequence: CAWSLGGVVDTQYF. CDR3 DNA, as far as it was read: TGTGCCTGGAGTCTGGGGGGGGTAGTGGAC.

The sample holds a few counts of this clone. The gene symbols are mouse symbols. The read terminates 4 residues before the CDR3 end, so the remaining end is supplied by the germline J gene. This chain connects TRBV13-2 to TRBJ2-2, with D possibly matching TRBD2 (6 bases). This CDR3 is 13 amino acids long. Deletions cut 9 bases from V and 0 bases from J, with 9 bases between. Germline V gene sequence: CDR1 NNHNN, CDR2 SYGAGS (reference sequence). The CDR3 loop is CATGTSNTGQLYF. The sequenced CDR3 bases are TGTGCCACTGGGACTTCAAACACCGGG.

For this clone: Genes and germline are mouse. The read finishes 4 residues shy of the CDR3 end, and the germline J gene is used to complete it. The chain recombines TRBV13-2 with TRBJ2-1, with 10 bases identical to TRBD2. The CDR3 length is 14 residues. Germline V gives CDR1 NNHNN, CDR2 SYGAGS (reference sequence). The DNA read from the CDR3 is TGTGCCAGCGGTTTGACTGGGGGGAATTCT. Its translation: CASGLTGGNS. The full CDR3 reads CASGLTGGNSEQFF.

A remark on this clone: Germline and genes here are mouse. The read gets to within 4 residues of the CDR3 end, and the germline J gene fills in the rest. The sample has other DNA sequences that encode this CDR3 too. The genes are TRBV14 and TRBJ2-3, with unresolved D. Germline values: CDR1 SGHDT, CDR2 FRDEAV. There are 14 residues in the CDR3. Trimming took off 2 bases at V and 1 base at J, with 8 bases between the two ends. The CDR3 here is CASSLEGGAETLYF. The sequenced part of the CDR3 DNA is TGTGCCAGCAGTTTGGAGGGTGGTGCAGAA.

This clone was picked up a small number of times. Genes and germline come from the mouse. The DNA ends 4 residues before the CDR3 does, and the rest of the CDR3 is filled in from the germline J gene. Different DNA sequences within this sample yield the same CDR3. This sequence joins TRBV19 and TRBJ2-3; TRBD2 matches 8 bases. Trimming took 4 bases from V and 1 from J; bases not matched to a gene: 5. Germline lookup yields CDR1 FNHDT and CDR2 SITEND (reference sequence). The CDR3 consists of 15 residues. CDR3 loop: CASSPGGARAETLYF. Incomplete CDR3 DNA: TGTGCCAGCAGTCCCGGGGGGGCGCGTGCAGAA.

This clone has just a few counts. The gene names here belong to mouse. The read ends 4 residues before the CDR3 terminus; that terminus is restored from the germline J gene. The same CDR3 also results from other DNA sequences found in this sample. The V gene is TRBV13-2, the J gene TRBJ2-7; 10 bases line up with TRBD1. This CDR3 has 13 amino acids. Germline assignment: CDR1 NNHNN and CDR2 SYGAGS (reference sequence). CDR3 DNA (partial): TGTGCCAGCGGTCCCGGGACAGGGGAT. Protein product: CASGPGTGD. The whole CDR3 reads CASGPGTGDEQYF.